The rows below give T cell receptor beta chains drawn from one sample of a study of T cells in Graves' hyperthyroidism and ophthalmopathy. Each CDR3 protein gets one entry after TCRdb re-called the multiplex PCR reads with MiXCR. The top ten clones hold about a tenth of a sample with hundreds of thousands of distinct CDR3 sequences, roughly 15% of them seen once. The sample comprised blood. The receptors stem from a woman between 18 and 29 years old with Graves' hyperthyroidism. Both conserved end residues are part of each CDR3. D genes are given only for firm matches. Size is stated for part of the rows, as once, few or many counts, or as a class when the clone is expanded.

clone_size j_call d_call v_call cdr3_nt cdr3_aa
few TRBJ1-4 NA TRBV4-3 TGCGCCAGCAGCCAAGAAAACAGCGTACATGAAAAACTGTTTTTT CASSQENSVHEKLFF
many TRBJ2-7 NA TRBV18 TGTGCCAGCTCACCAAAAAGGGACGAGCAGTACTTC CASSPKRDEQYF
few TRBJ1-5 TRBD1 TRBV7-9 TGTGCCAGCAGCTTATGGGTCGGGACAGATAGCAATCAGCCCCAGCATTTT CASSLWVGTDSNQPQHF
NA TRBJ1-6 NA TRBV11-3 TGTGCCAGCAGCTCAGGGACGACGTATAGTTCACCCCTCCACTTT CASSSGTTYSSPLHF
many TRBJ2-3 NA TRBV3-1 TGTGCCAGCAGCAGGCGAGGCACAGATACGCAGTATTTT CASSRRGTDTQYF
many TRBJ2-5 NA TRBV20-1 TGCAGTGCTTGGGACCAGATCCAAGAGACCCAGTACTTC CSAWDQIQETQYF
NA TRBJ2-2 NA TRBV4-2 TGTGCCAGCAGTCAAAGAAGTGAGAACACCGGGGAGCTGTTTTTT CASSQRSENTGELFF
many TRBJ2-1 TRBD2 TRBV2 TGTGCCAGCAGTAAAAAAGTACTAGCGGGGCACGACAATGAGCAGTTCTTC CASSKKVLAGHDNEQFF
few TRBJ1-3 NA TRBV27 TGTGCCAGCAGTTTCCTCCCATTCTCTGGAAACACCATATATTTT CASSFLPFSGNTIYF
few TRBJ2-1 TRBD2 TRBV2 TGTGCCAGCAGCCAACAGGGACTAGCGGGAGAGAAGAATGAGCAGTTCTTC CASSQQGLAGEKNEQFF
NA TRBJ2-3 NA TRBV29-1 TGCAGCGTTATAGAGATTACGCAGTATTTT CSVIEITQYF
many TRBJ2-1 TRBD2 TRBV11-2 TGTGCCAGCAGCTTAGGCCAAAGACTAGCGCGTTACAATGAGCAGTTCTTC CASSLGQRLARYNEQFF
NA TRBJ2-3 NA TRBV7-2 TGTGCCAGCAGCCAGGCGGGCAGAGCTTCCCACACAGATACGCAGTATTTT CASSQAGRASHTDTQYF
NA TRBJ2-1 TRBD2 TRBV7-3 TGTGCCAGCAGCCCAGATCTAGCGGGAGAGCAGTTCTTC CASSPDLAGEQFF
many TRBJ2-1 TRBD2 TRBV28 TGTGCCAGCAGTGCGCTAGCGGGGATTTACAATGAGCAGTTCTTC CASSALAGIYNEQFF
many TRBJ2-7 NA TRBV3-1 TGTGCCAGCAGCCAAGTCATCGGCTCCTACGAGCAGTACTTC CASSQVIGSYEQYF
NA TRBJ2-2 TRBD1 TRBV29-1 TGCAGCGTTCACCGACAGGGCGCGAACACCGGGGAGCTGTTTTTT CSVHRQGANTGELFF
many TRBJ2-1 NA TRBV11-2 TGTGCCAGCAGCTACTGGAGCTCGAATGAGCAGTTCTTC CASSYWSSNEQFF
few TRBJ2-7 TRBD2 TRBV25-1 TGTGCCAGCAGTGAACCGTCCTCTAGCGGGAGGGCCTACGAGCAGTACTTC CASSEPSSSGRAYEQYF
many TRBJ1-1 NA TRBV7-2 TGTGCCAGCAGCTTGGAACACGGACGGACCGCTTTCTTT CASSLEHGRTAFF
many TRBJ2-3 TRBD1 TRBV11-2 TGTGCCAGCAGCCCCCGGACAGGGTGGGACACAGATACGCAGTATTTT CASSPRTGWDTDTQYF
NA TRBJ1-5 NA TRBV3-1 TGTGCCTGCAGCCAAGTTATGGGGTTCAATCAGCCCCAGCATTTT CACSQVMGFNQPQHF
many TRBJ2-1 TRBD2 TRBV2 TGTGCCAGCAAAACTAGCGGTTACAATGAGCAGTTCTTC CASKTSGYNEQFF
few TRBJ1-6 NA TRBV20-1 TGCAGTGCTAGTAGGCGGTCTTCCTCCTATAATTCACCCCTCCACTTT CSASRRSSSYNSPLHF
many TRBJ2-5 TRBD2 TRBV5-1 TGCGCCAGCAGCTGGACCGGGACTACAACAGAGACCCAGTACTTC CASSWTGTTTETQYF
NA TRBJ1-1 NA TRBV20-1 TGCGTGGGGGCGGGAGGAAAATACACTGAAGCTTTCTTT CVGAGGKYTEAFF
many TRBJ1-4 NA TRBV28 TGTGCCACGGGTGTCGTAGGGGATATTAATGAAAAACTGTTTTTT CATGVVGDINEKLFF
few TRBJ2-1 TRBD2 TRBV11-1 TGTGCCAGCAGCTTCCTAGCGGGAGGAACAACGAATGAGCAGTTCTTC CASSFLAGGTTNEQFF
many TRBJ2-7 TRBD1 TRBV6-1 TGTGCCAGCAGCTCCAGGGGGCTCCGACTTAGCGAGCAGTACTTC CASSSRGLRLSEQYF
many TRBJ2-5 TRBD2 TRBV4-3 TGCGCCAGCAGCCCACACCTGAACGCGAGGGAGCGGGGGCAAGAGACCCAGTACTTC CASSPHLNARERGQETQYF
NA TRBJ2-5 NA TRBV6-1 TGTGCCAGCCGTGGCGGGCGGCAGAGTCTCCGAGAGACCCAGTACTTC CASRGGRQSLRETQYF
many TRBJ1-2 TRBD1 TRBV2 TGTGCCAGCAGGTCTCGGACAGGAGCTAACTATGGCTACACCTTC CASRSRTGANYGYTF
NA TRBJ2-5 NA TRBV15 TGTGCCACCAGCAGAGATGAGGGATCAGTTCAAGAGACCCAGTACTTC CATSRDEGSVQETQYF
NA TRBJ1-4 TRBD1 TRBV7-8 TGTGCCAGCAGCTCAGAGGTGACAGGGCTTAATGAAAAACTGTTTTTT CASSSEVTGLNEKLFF
NA TRBJ2-1 NA TRBV12-3/TRBV12-4 TGTGCCAGCAGTTCCGGGTTTGGGTGGGGAATTTACAATGAGCAGTTCTTC CASSSGFGWGIYNEQFF
few TRBJ2-1 TRBD1 TRBV20-1 TGCAGTGCTAGTGGCGGACAGGGCCCCTACAATGAGCAGTTCTTC CSASGGQGPYNEQFF
NA TRBJ2-6 NA TRBV2 TGTGCCAGCAGTGAAGCGCGTGCCTATGGGGCCAACGTCCTGACTTTC CASSEARAYGANVLTF